These 16 T cell receptor beta chains were all obtained from the same sample, sequenced in a study of a mutant IDH1 vaccine in newly diagnosed glioma (dated by TCRdb to the early 2020s). Library preparation was by the immunoSEQ multiplex PCR assay. TCRdb re-hosts the immuneACCESS table, in-frame sequences only. Its copies lack some clones; in the studies checked, an unresolved V gene accounts for under half of them, and the cause for the rest is not known. In this sample the table shows 90,000 to 95,000 clones, under 90% of which occur a single time. The ten largest make up approximately 8% of the sample. Read against the paper, the sample's time point label means: baseline, week 1 (first vaccination visit). Reading the label with the study, this specimen's treatment or condition is: pre-vaccination baseline after standard-of-care therapy. The sample consisted of PBMCs, taken from a glioma patient treated with radiotherapy, temozolomide or both. Receptors originate from a woman between 45 and 65 years old with glioma.

The genes are TRBV28 and TRBJ1-5; 10 bases match TRBD1. This CDR3 comprises 16 residues. V was pared by 5 bases and J by 7 bases, with 11 bases of the junction left unmatched. Germline V gene sequence: CDR1 MDHEN, CDR2 SYDVKM. In nucleotides, the CDR3 is TGTGCCAGCAGTCCCCTGGGACAGGGGCTATGGCAGCCCCAGCATTTT. Translation: CASSPLGQGLWQPQHF. The full variable domain, rest sourced from reference TRBV28 and TRBJ1-5, is DVKVTQSSRYLVKRTGEKVFLECVQDMDHENMFWYRQDPGLGLRLIYFSYDVKMKEKGDIPEGYSVSREKKERFSLILESASTNQTSMYLCASSPLGQGLWQPQHFGDGTRLSIL.

The V and J genes are TRBV5-4 and TRBJ2-2, with TRBD1 as a possible D gene (5 bases). The CDR3 extends over 16 amino acids. Germline V lookup: CDR1 SGHNT, CDR2 YYREEE (reference sequence). Between the trimmed V and J ends, which lost 1 base and 5 bases, there was a span of 15 bases. The CDR3 sequence is CASSLRQWEGTGELFF. CDR3 sequence (DNA): TGTGCCAGCAGCTTGAGACAGTGGGAAGGAACCGGGGAGCTGTTTTTT.

V gene TRBV6-5 combines with J gene TRBJ1-6; no firm D call. V lost 6 bases, J lost 7 bases, and 10 bases lay in between. The V gene's germline CDR1 is MNHEY and CDR2 SVGAGI. The CDR3 loop spans 13 amino acids. The CDR3 sequence: CASSRDGNSPLHF. CDR3 coding DNA: TGTGCCAGCAGCCGAGATGGGAATTCACCCCTCCACTTT.

V and J are TRBV19 and TRBJ1-5; D gene unclear. Per the germline V gene, CDR1 is LNHDA and CDR2 is SQIVND (reference sequence). V was cut by 1 base and J by 3 bases, with 16 bases left in between. The CDR3 runs to 17 residues. Written as DNA, the CDR3 is TGTGCCAGTAGTATAGTCGACCTCGAAAGGTTCAATCAGCCCCAGCATTTT. Translating gives CASSIVDLERFNQPQHF.

The chain employs TRBV5-6 and TRBJ2-3; D unresolved. CDR3 length equals 17 residues. The V and J ends lost 1 base and 4 bases respectively, with 19 bases between them. CDR1 and CDR2 (germline): SGHDT, YYEEEE. The CDR3 DNA sequence: TGTGCCAGCAGCTTGCTATCTTTTAAAATTGATGCAGATACGCAGTATTTT. It translates to CASSLLSFKIDADTQYF.

V usage is TRBV5-1 and J usage is TRBJ1-4; TRBD1 matches 10 bases. The germline V gene has CDR1 SGHRS and CDR2 YFSETQ. The CDR3 sequence is 15 residues long. With V trimmed by 4 bases and J by 6 bases, 6 bases remained unmatched. Here the CDR3 DNA reads TGCGCCAGCAGCCTCAGACAGGGGGCTGATGAAAAACTGTTTTTT. It encodes CASSLRQGADEKLFF.

The chain employs TRBV5-1 and TRBJ2-2; 7 bases are a match to TRBD1. The CDR3 covers 13 residues. Germline CDR1 and CDR2: SGHRS and YFSETQ. The J segment lost 6 bases and the V segment lost 5 bases, leaving 4 bases of the junction unmatched. The DNA for the CDR3 is TGCGCCAGCAGGCCGGGACAGTCCGGGGAGCTGTTTTTT. This sequence encodes CASRPGQSGELFF.

This sequence joins TRBV6-1 and TRBJ1-5; D possibly corresponds to TRBD1 (6 bases). The CDR3 is 13 residues long. V shed 1 base and J shed 11 bases, with 12 bases lying between them. Germline V gene data show CDR1 as MNHNS and CDR2 as SASEGT. CDR3 sequence: CASSEEGVGSQHF. The CDR3 DNA reads TGTGCCAGCAGTGAAGAGGGGGTGGGCTCCCAGCATTTT.

The chain carries TRBV18 and TRBJ2-7; 10 bases are a match to TRBD2. Germline loops: CDR1 KGHSH, CDR2 LQKENI. Germline trimming cut 1 base from V and 2 bases from J; bases unmatched to any gene: 5. The length of the CDR3 is 16 residues. CDR3 protein: CASSPRPSGGPYEQYF. The CDR3 DNA follows: TGTGCCAGCTCACCACGCCCTAGCGGGGGACCCTACGAGCAGTACTTC.

This rearrangement joins TRBV7-6 to TRBJ2-7, with a weak D call TRBD2 (6 bases). The V and J ends lost 3 bases and 2 bases respectively, with 11 bases between them. The germline V gene has CDR1 SGHVS and CDR2 FNYEAQ. The CDR3 contains 14 residues. The CDR3 sequence is CASSLPGLTYEQYF. The CDR3 region has the DNA TGTGCCAGCAGCTTGCCGGGACTCACCTACGAGCAGTACTTC.

This rearrangement joins TRBV6-1 to TRBJ1-5; D gene unclear. Trimming cost V 6 bases and J 2 bases, with 11 bases left between them. The germline CDR1 and CDR2 sequences are MNHNS and SASEGT. The CDR3 covers 14 residues. CDR3 amino acids: CASSPERGNQPQHF. CDR3 DNA sequence: TGTGCCAGCAGCCCCGAGAGGGGCAATCAGCCCCAGCATTTT.

The chain employs TRBV27 and TRBJ1-2; D gene uncertain. V lost 5 bases and J lost 3, with 16 bases in between. Per germline, CDR1 MNHEY and CDR2 SMNVEV (reference sequence). CDR3 length: 15 residues. Written as DNA, the CDR3 is TGTGCCAGCAGTCCCCAATATCTGGGTGACTATGGCTACACCTTC. Its translation is CASSPQYLGDYGYTF.

The chain combines TRBV6-4 with TRBJ1-1; D unresolved. The germline V gene has CDR1 MRHNA and CDR2 SNTAGT. CDR3 length: 13 residues. V was cut by 6 bases and J by 7 bases, with 15 bases left in between. CDR3 sequence reads: CASRPEGIGEAFF. The CDR3 DNA sequence: TGTGCCAGCAGACCCGAGGGTATCGGTGAAGCTTTCTTT.

This clone was counted between two and nine times. The chain carries TRBV18 and TRBJ1-1; TRBD1 is a possible D gene (5 bases). The germline CDR1 and CDR2 sequences are KGHSH and LQKENI. This CDR3 spans 12 amino acids. V was clipped by 2 bases and J by 13 bases, with 14 bases between them. This CDR3 is CASSPGGQGGFF. The CDR3 region has the DNA TGTGCCAGCTCACCAGGAGGCCAGGGAGGTTTCTTT.

The chain uses TRBV5-1 and TRBJ1-2, with D possibly matching TRBD1 (5 bases). In germline, CDR1 is SGHRS, CDR2 YFSETQ. The V end lost 3 bases, the J end lost 8 bases, and 17 bases lay between the germline ends. The length of the CDR3 is 14 residues. DNA for the CDR3: TGCGCCAGCAGCTCGATGGCAGGCCCAGGGGGCTACACCTTC. This codes for CASSSMAGPGGYTF.

The chain has TRBV5-4 and TRBJ1-1; 8 nucleotides match TRBD1. Germline lookup yields CDR1 SGHNT and CDR2 YYREEE (reference sequence). Unmatched junction bases numbered 5, after V lost 7 bases and J lost 0 bases. The CDR3 has 14 residues. Written as DNA, the CDR3 is TGTGCCAGCCAGGGGGCAGCAATGAACACTGAAGCTTTCTTT. Its protein is CASQGAAMNTEAFF.